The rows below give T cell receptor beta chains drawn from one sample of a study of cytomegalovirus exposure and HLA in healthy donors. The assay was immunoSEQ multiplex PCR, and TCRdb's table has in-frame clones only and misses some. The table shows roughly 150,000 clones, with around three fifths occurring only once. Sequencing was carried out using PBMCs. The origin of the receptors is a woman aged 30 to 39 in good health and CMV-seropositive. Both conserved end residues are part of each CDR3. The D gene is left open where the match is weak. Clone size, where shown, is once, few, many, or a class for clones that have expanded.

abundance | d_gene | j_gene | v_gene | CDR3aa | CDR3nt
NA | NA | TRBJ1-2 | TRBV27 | CASSFGARGGYTF | TGTGCCAGCAGTTTTGGAGCAAGGGGTGGCTACACCTTC
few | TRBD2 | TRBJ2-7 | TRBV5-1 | CASSLGLAGPHEQYF | TGCGCCAGCAGCTTGGGACTAGCGGGACCCCACGAGCAGTACTTC
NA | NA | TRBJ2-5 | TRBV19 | CASSIGGGGTQYF | TGTGCCAGTAGTATTGGCGGCGGAGGGACCCAGTACTTC
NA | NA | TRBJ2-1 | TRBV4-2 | CASSQDLGSLYEQFF | TGTGCCAGCAGCCAAGATCTAGGCTCCCTGTATGAGCAGTTCTTC
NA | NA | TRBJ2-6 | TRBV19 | CASSIGGQPYLTQNSGANVLTF | TGTGCCAGTAGTATAGGAGGCCAGCCTTACCTAACCCAAAACTCTGGGGCCAACGTCCTGACTTTC
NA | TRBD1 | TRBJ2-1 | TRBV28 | CASRPKQTGGYNEQFF | TGTGCCAGCAGGCCTAAACAGACAGGGGGCTACAATGAGCAGTTCTTC
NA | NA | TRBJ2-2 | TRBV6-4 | CASNRGTGDRRGELFF | TGTGCCAGTAATAGGGGAACAGGAGACCGTCGAGGGGAGCTGTTTTTT
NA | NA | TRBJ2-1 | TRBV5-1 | CASSLVRAGGYNEQFF | TGCGCCAGCAGCTTGGTGCGAGCTGGCGGGTACAATGAGCAGTTCTTC
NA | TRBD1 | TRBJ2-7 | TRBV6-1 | CASSETGEQQYF | TGTGCCAGCAGTGAAACAGGGGAACAGCAGTACTTC
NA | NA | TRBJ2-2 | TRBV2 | CASSAPSSAAGELFF | TGTGCCAGCAGTGCTCCCTCTTCGGCGGCCGGGGAGCTGTTTTTT
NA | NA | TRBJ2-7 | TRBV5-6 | CASSSGTRLYEQYF | TGTGCCAGCAGCTCCGGGACACGACTTTACGAGCAGTACTTC
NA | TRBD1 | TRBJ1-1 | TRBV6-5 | CASSYLQGARNTEAFF | TGTGCCAGCAGTTACTTACAGGGGGCGCGGAACACTGAAGCTTTCTTT
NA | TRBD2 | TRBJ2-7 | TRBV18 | CASSRVSGNIYEQYF | TGTGCCAGCTCGCGAGTCAGCGGGAACATCTACGAGCAGTACTTC
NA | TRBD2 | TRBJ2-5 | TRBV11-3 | CASSPLLAGGGATQETQYF | TGTGCCAGCAGCCCGCTACTAGCGGGAGGGGGGGCCACCCAAGAGACCCAGTACTTC
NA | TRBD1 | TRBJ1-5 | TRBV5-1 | CASSAGTGGGQPQHF | TGCGCCAGCAGCGCCGGGACAGGGGGGGGGCAGCCCCAGCATTTT
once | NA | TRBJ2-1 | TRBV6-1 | CASTPRRGYNEQFF | TGTGCCAGCACCCCCCGTCGGGGTTACAATGAGCAGTTCTTC